The 17 T cell receptor beta chains given below trace back to one sample, sequenced in a study of shared clonotypes between healthy human individuals. Libraries were prepared by immunoSEQ multiplex PCR; TCRdb keeps only in-frame clonotypes and omits some of them. This repertoire shows millions of clones, 85% to 95% found once; its top ten account for around 0.14%. Sequenced sample: naive CD4+ T cells sorted from blood. Subset denoted: CD45RA+ positively selected. These receptors came from a man aged 18 to 30 in good health.

J is TRBJ1-5 and V is TRBV2; possible D gene TRBD1, 6 bases. Germline assignment: CDR1 SNHLY and CDR2 FYNNEI. The length of the CDR3 is 13 residues. The V end lost 8 bases, the J end lost 3 bases, and 11 bases lay between the germline ends. The CDR3 DNA is TGTGCCAGCGAACAGGGACTCAATCAGCCCCAGCATTTT. Its protein is CASEQGLNQPQHF.

The chain combines TRBV28 with TRBJ1-5; no reliable D call. V dropped 2 bases and J dropped 7 bases, with 9 bases sitting between them. Germline CDR1 is MDHEN and CDR2 is SYDVKM. The CDR3 covers 13 residues. Written as DNA, the CDR3 is TGTGCCAGCAGTTTAACCCCCAGGCAGCCCCAGCATTTT. Residues: CASSLTPRQPQHF. The variable domain in full, with the rest retrieved from reference TRBV28 and TRBJ1-5, is DVKVTQSSRYLVKRTGEKVFLECVQDMDHENMFWYRQDPGLGLRLIYFSYDVKMKEKGDIPEGYSVSREKKERFSLILESASTNQTSMYLCASSLTPRQPQHFGDGTRLSIL.

The CDR3 is CASSSVYNNQPQHF. The CDR3 DNA follows: TGTGCCAGCAGCTCCGTATATAACAATCAGCCCCAGCATTTT. The chain has TRBV7-8 and TRBJ1-5; no reliable D call. Per germline, CDR1 SGHVS and CDR2 FQNEAQ. Trimming left V 4 bases short and J 3 bases short, with 10 bases between. CDR3 size: 14 residues. Combining the CDR3 with reference TRBV7-8 and TRBJ1-5 gives the whole variable domain GAGVSQSPRYKVAKRGQDVALRCDPISGHVSLFWYQQALGQGPEFLTYFQNEAQLDKSGLPSDRFFAERPEGSVSTLKIQRTQQEDSAVYLCASSSVYNNQPQHFGDGTRLSIL.

This clone was seen a single time. CDR3 protein: CASSLLGPRTYEQYF. The DNA of the CDR3 is TGCGCCAGCAGTTTGTTGGGGCCTCGAACCTACGAGCAGTACTTC. V gene TRBV5-1 combines with J gene TRBJ2-7, with D tentatively TRBD1 (5 bases). V was cut by 5 bases and J by 2 bases, with 17 bases left in between. Germline CDR1 is SGHRS and CDR2 is YFSETQ. The CDR3 spans 15 residues.

As for this clone: Other DNA sequences within the sample encode an identical CDR3. This chain uses TRBV5-1 with TRBJ2-2; D might be TRBD1 (6 bases). Trimming shortened V by 4 bases and J by 1 base, and 8 bases separated the two germline ends. The V gene's germline CDR1 is SGHRS and CDR2 YFSETQ. This CDR3 is 14 amino acids long. The DNA of the CDR3 is TGCGCCAGCAGCGTGGGACAGAACACCGGGGAGCTGTTTTTT. Translated, it gives CASSVGQNTGELFF.

This chain joins TRBV25-1 and TRBJ2-7, with 9 bases lining up with TRBD1. From germline, CDR1 is MGHDK and CDR2 SYGVNS. V lost 6 bases and J lost 1; bases outside the gene matches: 7. There are 15 residues in the CDR3. The CDR3: CASRSPGQGSYEQYF. The DNA for the CDR3 is TGTGCCAGCAGATCTCCGGGACAGGGTTCCTACGAGCAGTACTTC.

This chain uses TRBV7-2 with TRBJ1-3; D uncertain. V was cut by 3 bases and J by 0 bases, with 21 bases left in between. CDR1 SGHTA and CDR2 FQGNSA come from the germline V gene. This CDR3 has 19 amino acids. For the CDR3, the DNA is TGTGCCAGCAGCTTTCTCCGAGGGTACAGATCCAGCTCTGGAAACACCATATATTTT. It encodes CASSFLRGYRSSSGNTIYF.

The chain has TRBV10-3 and TRBJ1-2; D is perhaps TRBD1 (5 bases). The CDR3 loop spans 14 amino acids. Germline V gene sequence: CDR1 ENHRY, CDR2 SYGVKD. V shed 0 bases and J shed 8 bases, with 13 bases lying between them. The CDR3 nucleotides read TGTGCCATCAGTGAGTCAACAGGATTGTTGGGCTACACCTTC. It codes for CAISESTGLLGYTF.

On this clone: This sample includes further DNA sequences coding for the same CDR3. This rearrangement joins TRBV7-2 to TRBJ2-7; 7 bases match TRBD1. V gave up 6 bases and J gave up 2 bases; unmatched junction bases: 4. Germline assignment: CDR1 SGHTA and CDR2 FQGNSA. The CDR3 length is 13 residues. The CDR3 is CASRRTGTYEQYF. The DNA for the CDR3 is TGTGCCAGCAGACGGACAGGTACCTACGAGCAGTACTTC.

The J gene is TRBJ1-1, the V gene TRBV28, with a weak D call TRBD1 (5 bases). The ends were cut back, 3 bases at V and 4 bases at J, with 12 bases in the middle. The length of the CDR3 is 14 residues. Germline assignment: CDR1 MDHEN and CDR2 SYDVKM. The CDR3 bases are TGTGCCAGCAGTTTCGAGGGGTCGGGCACTGAAGCTTTCTTT. Amino acids: CASSFEGSGTEAFF.

V is TRBV7-2 and J is TRBJ2-5, with 15 bases lining up with TRBD2. The junction had 7 bases not matched to a gene; V was cut back by 4 bases and J by 7 bases. The CDR3 is 16 amino acids. Per germline, CDR1 SGHTA and CDR2 FQGNSA. In DNA form, the CDR3 reads TGTGCCAGCAGCTCACCGGGACTAGCGGGGGGTAGGACCCAGTACTTC. It encodes CASSSPGLAGGRTQYF.

The chain uses TRBV4-1 and TRBJ2-5; the D gene is possibly TRBD1 (5 bases). CDR3 length equals 15 residues. V was trimmed by 0 bases and J by 5 bases, leaving 13 bases between them. Germline-derived CDR1 and CDR2 are MGHRA and YSYEKL. This chain's CDR3 is CASSQDPGWSETQYF. The CDR3 coding sequence is TGCGCCAGCAGCCAAGACCCAGGGTGGAGTGAGACCCAGTACTTC.

V usage is TRBV10-3 and J usage is TRBJ2-5; TRBD1 matches 8 bases. J lost 2 bases, V lost 0 bases, and 2 bases had no gene match. This CDR3 spans 15 amino acids. Germline V gene lookup returns CDR1 ENHRY and CDR2 SYGVKD. This CDR3 is CAISESGTGQETQYF. The CDR3 region has the DNA TGTGCCATCAGTGAGTCCGGGACAGGACAAGAGACCCAGTACTTC.

V usage is TRBV5-4 and J usage is TRBJ1-1; 7 bases are a match to TRBD1. Unmatched junction bases numbered 14, after V lost 4 bases and J lost 5 bases. Germline V gene sequence: CDR1 SGHNT, CDR2 YYREEE (reference sequence). The CDR3 has 16 residues. For the CDR3, the DNA is TGTGCCAGCAGCCTTGACAGGGTGGTTTCGGGGACTGAAGCTTTCTTT. This encodes CASSLDRVVSGTEAFF.

V is TRBV5-4 and J is TRBJ2-2; TRBD2 aligns across 8 bases. Germline loops: CDR1 SGHNT, CDR2 YYREEE (reference sequence). J lost 0 bases, V lost 4 bases, and 5 bases had no gene match. CDR3 length: 16 amino acids. The CDR3 region has the DNA TGTGCCAGCAGCCCCTTAGCGGGGCCGAACACCGGGGAGCTGTTTTTT. This encodes CASSPLAGPNTGELFF.

The CDR3 DNA is TGTGCCATCATGGGAACAGGGGCGGATTGGACCGGGGAGCTGTTTTTT. Its protein product is CAIMGTGADWTGELFF. This chain links TRBV10-3 with TRBJ2-2; 7 nucleotides match TRBD1. J lost 5 bases, V lost 7 bases, and 13 bases had no gene match. Germline-derived CDR1 and CDR2 are ENHRY and SYGVKD. The CDR3 spans 16 residues.

V is TRBV10-3 and J is TRBJ1-5; unclear D gene. From germline, CDR1 is ENHRY and CDR2 SYGVKD. This CDR3 region has 13 residues. V gave up 3 bases and J gave up 6 bases, with 9 bases separating them. CDR3 loop: CAISDDPSQPQHF. Here the CDR3 DNA reads TGTGCCATCAGTGACGACCCGAGTCAGCCCCAGCATTTT.